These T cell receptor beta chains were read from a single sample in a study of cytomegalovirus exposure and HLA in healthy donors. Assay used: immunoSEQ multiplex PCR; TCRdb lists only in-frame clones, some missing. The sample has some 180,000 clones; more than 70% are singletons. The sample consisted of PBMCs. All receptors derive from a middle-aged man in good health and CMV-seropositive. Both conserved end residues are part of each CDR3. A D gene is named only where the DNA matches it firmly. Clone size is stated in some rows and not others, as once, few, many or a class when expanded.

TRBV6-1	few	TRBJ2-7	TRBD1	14	CASSVSGQGHEQYF	TGTGCCAGCAGTGTCTCCGGACAGGGCCACGAGCAGTACTTC
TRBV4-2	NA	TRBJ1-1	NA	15	CASSQPGVQNTEAFF	TGTGCCAGCAGCCAACCAGGGGTCCAGAACACTGAAGCTTTCTTT
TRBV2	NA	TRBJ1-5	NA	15	CASRASGVSNQPQHF	TGTGCCAGCAGGGCCAGCGGGGTGAGCAATCAGCCCCAGCATTTT
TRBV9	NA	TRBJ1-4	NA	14	CASSGGASNEKLFF	TGTGCCAGCAGCGGGGGCGCATCTAATGAAAAACTGTTTTTT
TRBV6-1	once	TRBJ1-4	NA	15	CASSEARAGRGKLFF	TGTGCCAGCAGTGAAGCAAGGGCTGGGCGGGGAAAACTGTTTTTT
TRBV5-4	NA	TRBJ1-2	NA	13	CASSLEAGYGYTF	TGTGCCAGCAGCTTGGAGGCAGGGTATGGCTACACCTTC
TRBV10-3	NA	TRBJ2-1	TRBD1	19	CAISLTGQEDPQYDNEQFF	TGTGCCATCAGCCTAACGGGACAGGAAGACCCACAGTACGACAATGAGCAGTTCTTC
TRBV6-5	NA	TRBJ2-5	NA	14	CASSYSDGMETQYF	TGTGCCAGCAGTTACTCGGACGGGATGGAGACCCAGTACTTC
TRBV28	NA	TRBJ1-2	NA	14	CVSSFPRVGYGYTF	TGTGTCAGCAGTTTTCCGAGGGTCGGCTACGGCTACACCTTC
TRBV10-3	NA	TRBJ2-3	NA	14	CASLRGSSTDTQYF	TGTGCCAGTCTCCGGGGTAGTAGCACAGATACGCAGTATTTT
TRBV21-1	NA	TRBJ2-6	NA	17	CASSIPRRGSGANVLTF	TGTGCCAGCAGCATCCCCCGACGAGGCTCTGGGGCCAACGTCCTGACTTTC
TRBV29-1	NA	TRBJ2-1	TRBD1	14	CSAPGTGLYNEQFF	TGCAGCGCCCCCGGGACAGGGTTGTACAATGAGCAGTTCTTC
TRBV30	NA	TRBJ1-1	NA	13	CAWNIGGLTEAFF	TGTGCCTGGAATATAGGAGGATTGACTGAAGCTTTCTTT
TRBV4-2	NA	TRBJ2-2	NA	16	CASSPPTDAHTGELFF	TGTGCCAGCAGCCCCCCGACTGACGCGCACACCGGGGAGCTGTTTTTT
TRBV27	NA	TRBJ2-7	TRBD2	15	CASSRGTSGIYEQYF	TGTGCCAGCAGCCGCGGGACTAGCGGTATCTACGAGCAGTACTTC
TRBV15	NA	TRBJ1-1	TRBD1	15	CATSSYGQANTEAFF	TGTGCCACCAGCAGTTACGGACAGGCGAACACTGAAGCTTTCTTT
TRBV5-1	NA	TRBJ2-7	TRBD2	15	CASSSPGLAPHEQYF	TGCGCCAGCAGTTCGCCGGGACTAGCGCCTCACGAGCAGTACTTC
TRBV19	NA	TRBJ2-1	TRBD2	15	CASSMERRGSNEQFF	TGTGCCAGTAGTATGGAACGGCGGGGGAGCAATGAGCAGTTCTTC
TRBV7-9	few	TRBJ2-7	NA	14	CASSLSRREDEQYF	TGTGCCAGCAGCTTATCTCGGCGGGAAGACGAGCAGTACTTC
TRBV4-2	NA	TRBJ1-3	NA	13	CASSQESTKTIYF	TGTGCCAGCAGCCAAGAGAGCACCAAGACCATATATTTT
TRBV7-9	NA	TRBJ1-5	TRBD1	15	CASSLSTGLNQPQHF	TGTGCCAGCAGCCTCTCGACAGGGCTCAATCAGCCCCAGCATTTT
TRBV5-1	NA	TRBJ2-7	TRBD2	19	CASSPLGLAGGTLSYEQYF	TGCGCCAGCAGCCCGTTAGGACTAGCGGGAGGGACCCTCTCATACGAGCAGTACTTC
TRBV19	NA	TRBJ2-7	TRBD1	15	CASTVRTGAGYEQYF	TGTGCCAGCACAGTTCGGACAGGGGCTGGCTACGAGCAGTACTTC
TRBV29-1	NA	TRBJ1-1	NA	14	CSVIRTDTNTEAFF	TGCAGCGTAATTAGGACAGATACGAACACTGAAGCTTTCTTT
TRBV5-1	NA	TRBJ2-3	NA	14	CASSWGLASDTQYF	TGCGCCAGCAGCTGGGGACTGGCATCTGATACGCAGTATTTT
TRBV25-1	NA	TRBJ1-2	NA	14	CASSAGDFNYGYTF	TGTGCCAGCAGTGCCGGGGATTTTAACTATGGCTACACCTTC
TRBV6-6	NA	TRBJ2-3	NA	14	CASTSTGRPDTQYF	TGTGCCAGCACCTCGACAGGGAGGCCAGATACGCAGTATTTT
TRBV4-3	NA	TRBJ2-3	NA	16	CASSQGPLGGTDTQYF	TGCGCCAGCAGCCAAGGACCCCTCGGGGGCACAGATACGCAGTATTTT
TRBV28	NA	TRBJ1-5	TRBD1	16	CASSLRQGAGNQPQHF	TGTGCCAGCAGTTTAAGACAGGGGGCTGGCAATCAGCCCCAGCATTTT
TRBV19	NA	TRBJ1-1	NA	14	CASSITGMNTEAFF	TGTGCCAGTAGTATTACAGGGATGAACACTGAAGCTTTCTTT
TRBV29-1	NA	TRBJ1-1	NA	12	CSVETDSTEAFF	TGCAGCGTTGAAACGGACAGCACTGAAGCTTTCTTT
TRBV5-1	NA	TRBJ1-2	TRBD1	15	CASSLDQPGQGGYTF	TGCGCCAGCAGCTTAGATCAACCGGGACAGGGCGGCTACACCTTC
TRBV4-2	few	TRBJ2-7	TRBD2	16	CASSTGSSGRLYEQYF	TGTGCCAGCAGCACAGGATCTAGCGGGAGGCTCTACGAGCAGTACTTC
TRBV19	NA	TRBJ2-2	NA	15	CASSRQGQETGELFF	TGTGCCAGTAGTAGGCAGGGCCAAGAGACCGGGGAGCTGTTTTTT
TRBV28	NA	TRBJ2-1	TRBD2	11	CASKGLTEQFF	TGTGCCAGCAAGGGACTAACTGAGCAGTTCTTC
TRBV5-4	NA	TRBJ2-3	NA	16	CASSQSPGLRTDTQYF	TGTGCCAGCAGCCAAAGCCCGGGACTTCGCACAGATACGCAGTATTTT
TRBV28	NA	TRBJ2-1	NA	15	CASSPLVGAYNEQFF	TGTGCCAGCAGTCCACTAGTTGGGGCCTACAATGAGCAGTTCTTC
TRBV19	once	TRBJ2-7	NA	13	CASSPPMGGEQYF	TGTGCCAGTAGTCCCCCCATGGGAGGCGAGCAGTACTTC
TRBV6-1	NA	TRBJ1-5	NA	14	CASSPRGGNQPQHF	TGTGCCAGCAGTCCAAGGGGCGGAAATCAGCCCCAGCATTTT
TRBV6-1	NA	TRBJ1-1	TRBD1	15	CASRRSGTATFEAFF	TGTGCCAGCAGAAGATCCGGGACAGCGACATTTGAAGCTTTCTTT
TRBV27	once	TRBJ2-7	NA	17	CASSPERTPYFSYEQYF	TGTGCCAGCAGTCCCGAAAGGACACCCTACTTCTCCTACGAGCAGTACTTC
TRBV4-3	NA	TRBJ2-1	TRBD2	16	CASSQEAGGSYNEQFF	TGCGCCAGCAGCCAAGAGGCGGGAGGCTCCTACAATGAGCAGTTCTTC
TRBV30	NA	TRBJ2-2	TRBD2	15	CAWSSGRAHTGELFF	TGTGCCTGGAGTAGCGGGAGGGCCCATACCGGGGAGCTGTTTTTT
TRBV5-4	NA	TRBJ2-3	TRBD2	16	CASSDKRERSTDTQYF	TGTGCCAGCAGCGATAAGCGGGAGAGATCCACAGATACGCAGTATTTT
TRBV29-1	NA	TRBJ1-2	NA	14	CSVARDGGYYGYTF	TGCAGCGTCGCGCGGGACGGAGGCTACTATGGCTACACCTTC
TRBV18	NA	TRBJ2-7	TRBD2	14	CASSPGLATYEQYF	TGTGCCAGCTCACCGGGACTAGCGACCTACGAGCAGTACTTC
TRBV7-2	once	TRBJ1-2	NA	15	CASSLGTGFVYGYTF	TGTGCCAGCAGCTTAGGCACAGGGTTTGTCTATGGCTACACCTTC
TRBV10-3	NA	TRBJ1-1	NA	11	CAISPGVEAFF	TGTGCCATCAGCCCAGGGGTAGAAGCTTTCTTT
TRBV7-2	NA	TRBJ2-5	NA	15	CASSGLEGGSETQYF	TGTGCCAGCAGCGGATTGGAGGGAGGCTCGGAGACCCAGTACTTC
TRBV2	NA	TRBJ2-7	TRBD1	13	CASTGQGIYEQYF	TGTGCCAGCACGGGACAGGGGATCTACGAGCAGTACTTC
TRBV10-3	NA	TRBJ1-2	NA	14	CAIRPGQSNYGYTF	TGTGCCATCAGGCCGGGACAATCAAACTATGGCTACACCTTC
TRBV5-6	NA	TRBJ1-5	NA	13	CASSLGEDRPQHF	TGTGCCAGCAGCCTGGGAGAGGATCGCCCCCAGCATTTT
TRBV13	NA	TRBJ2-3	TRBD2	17	CASSFVKAGGITDTQYF	TGTGCCAGCAGCTTTGTGAAGGCGGGAGGGATCACAGATACGCAGTATTTT
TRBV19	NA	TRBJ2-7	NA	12	CASSLDLDEQYF	TGTGCCAGTAGCCTAGATCTGGACGAGCAGTACTTC
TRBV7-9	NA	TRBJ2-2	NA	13	CASTPPDSGELFF	TGTGCCAGCACTCCGCCCGACAGCGGGGAGCTGTTTTTT
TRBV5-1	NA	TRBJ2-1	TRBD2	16	CASSWGLAGEYNEQFF	TGCGCCAGCAGCTGGGGGCTAGCGGGGGAGTACAATGAGCAGTTCTTC
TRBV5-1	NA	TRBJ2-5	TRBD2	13	CASSRWGGETQYF	TGCGCCAGCAGCCGGTGGGGGGGAGAGACCCAGTACTTC
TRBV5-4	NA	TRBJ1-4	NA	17	CASSFTQGRGLNEKLFF	TGTGCCAGCAGCTTTACGCAGGGGAGGGGTCTTAATGAAAAACTGTTTTTT
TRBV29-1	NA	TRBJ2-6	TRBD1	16	CSVGTGGLSGANVLTF	TGCAGCGTGGGGACAGGGGGGCTCTCTGGGGCCAACGTCCTGACTTTC